Detailed here is one T cell receptor beta chain. V gave up 8 bases and J gave up 2 bases, with 18 bases separating them. The CDR3 totals 15 residues. The germline CDR1 and CDR2 sequences are LNHDA and SQIVND (reference sequence). Enrollees, about 18 to 89 years old, lived in approximately 25 US areas. Cohort allocation depended upon clinical history that participants reported. Cohort 3 recovery required two negative PCRs, clearance, or symptom resolution. These data belong to a study of blood T cell repertoires in COVID-19. As for the study in general: Nucleic acid was either cDNA or gDNA, and it came from T cells, B-cell-depleted T cells, or PBMCs.

Assay: immunoSEQ multiplex PCR; the TCRdb copy retains only in-frame clones and omits some. The table records 150,000 to 200,000 clones, about 85% of them present only once. The chain couples TRBV19 to TRBJ1-1, with D possibly matching TRBD1 (6 bases). Sequencing was performed on PBMCs or T cells enriched from blood (not recorded which). The receptor was isolated from a woman aged 25 to 45 who had recovered from COVID-19. The CDR3 protein is CASQLGQTRNTEAFF. In DNA form, the CDR3 reads TGTGCCAGTCAACTTGGACAGACTCGAAACACTGAAGCTTTCTTT.